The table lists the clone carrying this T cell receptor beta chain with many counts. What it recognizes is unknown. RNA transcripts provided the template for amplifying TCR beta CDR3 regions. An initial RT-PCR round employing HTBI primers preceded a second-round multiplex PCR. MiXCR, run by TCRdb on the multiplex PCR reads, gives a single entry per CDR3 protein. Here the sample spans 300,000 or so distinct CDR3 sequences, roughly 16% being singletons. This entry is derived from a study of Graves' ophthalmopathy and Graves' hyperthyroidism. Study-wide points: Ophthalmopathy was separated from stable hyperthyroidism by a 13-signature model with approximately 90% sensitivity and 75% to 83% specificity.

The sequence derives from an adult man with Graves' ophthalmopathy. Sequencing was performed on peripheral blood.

CDR3 amino acids: CASSVLATQETQYF. The DNA of the CDR3 is TGTGCCAGCAGCGTACTGGCCACCCAAGAGACCCAGTACTTC. J is TRBJ2-5 and V is TRBV9; D gene ambiguous. V lost 1 base to trimming and J lost 1 base, with 8 bases between them. The CDR3 extends over 14 amino acids. CDR1 and CDR2 (germline): SGDLS, YYNGEE.